This TCR beta chain is from a study of blood T cells in healthy people across ages. Study-wide findings and caveats: Diversity figures derived from one million T cells were judged to underestimate the true value. In these data, TCR beta diversity tracked strongly with naive T cell percentage. Age brought a roughly linear fall in TCR beta diversity measured per million T cells.

Germline CDR1 is DFQATT and CDR2 is SNEGSKA (reference sequence). The CDR3 contains 14 residues. Regarding this clonotype: No antigen is known for it. One end of the junction does not line up with germline, which may come from a read error.

It was with a sample-barcoded 5' primer and a J-beta primer mix that a second PCR of about 6 to 12 cycles was run. All cDNA molecules were each tagged by a template-switch adaptor with 12 random nucleotides. TCRdb called the 5' RACE reads again in MiXCR, with one record for every CDR3 protein. The table lists 600,000 to 800,000 distinct CDR3 sequences, about 21% of them singletons, with about 3.6% in the top ten. The sequencing sample was made of blood. This chain joins TRBV20-1 and TRBJ2-7; 10 positions agree with TRBD1. The receptor comes from a man aged 70 or older in good health. CDR3 sequence (DNA): TGCAGCGCTAGGCAGGGGACAGGGGACTACGAGCAGTACTTC. Protein sequence: CSARQGTGDYEQYF.